These 27 T cell receptor beta chains share one sample of origin, sequenced in a study of T-cell reconstitution after alpha-beta-depleted transplantation in children. Study-level points and caveats: The authors attributed T-cell counts and diversity one year after transplant mostly to newly produced T cells.

Antigen specificity for these receptors is unknown. Unique molecular identifiers tagged the TCRbeta library. From the PCR reads, TCRdb called clonotypes with MiXCR, one entry per CDR3 protein. The data show about 300,000 distinct CDR3 sequences, approximately 7.3% seen once. The material was peripheral blood, obtained 360 days after TCRalphabeta/CD19-depleted stem cell transplant. The receptors here all came from a female patient aged 2 to 10 who had a stem cell transplant for Fanconi anemia, so the T cells may come from the graft donor.

This clonotype was seen only a few times. J is TRBJ2-7 and V is TRBV6-1, with a weak D call TRBD2 (5 bases). CDR1 MNHNS and CDR2 SASEGT come from the germline V gene. V was pared by 7 bases and J by 2 bases, with 15 bases between. This CDR3 is 14 amino acids long. This chain's CDR3 is CASNPPGFPYEQYF. The CDR3 coding sequence is TGTGCCAGCAACCCGCCGGGGTTCCCCTACGAGCAGTACTTC.

At least ten counts were recorded for this clonotype. The rearrangement joins TRBV28 to TRBJ2-7; 12 bases align to TRBD2. This CDR3 spans 17 amino acids. CDR1 is MDHEN, CDR2 SYDVKM, per germline. Trimming cost V 2 bases and J 7 bases; bases outside gene matches: 12. This CDR3 is CASSLPTTSGRSWEQYF. The CDR3 coding sequence is TGTGCCAGCAGTTTACCAACGACTAGCGGGAGAAGCTGGGAGCAGTACTTC. Full variable domain (remainder filled in from reference TRBV28 and TRBJ2-7): DVKVTQSSRYLVKRTGEKVFLECVQDMDHENMFWYRQDPGLGLRLIYFSYDVKMKEKGDIPEGYSVSREKKERFSLILESASTNQTSMYLCASSLPTTSGRSWEQYFGPGTRLTVT.

This chain links TRBV12-3 or TRBV12-4 with TRBJ2-3; 8 nucleotides align to TRBD2. V shed 1 base, J shed 1 base, and the junction held 1 base outside the gene matches. This CDR3 has 15 residues. DNA of the CDR3: TGTGCCAGCAGTTTAGATAGCGGGGGCACAGATACGCAGTATTTT. Encoded protein: CASSLDSGGTDTQYF.

This clonotype was recorded many times. The CDR3 here is CASSTTRTGELFF. For the CDR3, the DNA is TGTGCCAGCTCAACAACACGCACCGGGGAGCTGTTTTTT. This sequence joins TRBV18 and TRBJ2-2; D is ambiguous. The CDR3 is made up of 13 amino acids. From germline, CDR1 is KGHSH and CDR2 LQKENI. V was pared by 5 bases and J by 4 bases, with 8 bases between.

Details on this clonotype: It is likely a read error, because the conserved phenylalanine at the end of the CDR3 is missing. J is TRBJ1-1 and V is TRBV10-3, with D unresolved. From germline, CDR1 is ENHRY and CDR2 SYGVKD. The germline V and J ends were trimmed by 6 bases and 0 bases, with 17 bases remaining between them. The CDR3 has 16 amino acids. This CDR3 reads CAIRTSMENMNTEAFS. CDR3 coding DNA: TGTGCCATCAGGACCTCCATGGAGAACATGAACACTGAAGCTTTCTCT.

This clonotype was seen a single time. The CDR3 spells CASSQRPTGYGYTF. CDR3 coding DNA: TGCGCCAGCAGCCAACGCCCTACAGGCTATGGCTACACCTTC. This chain connects TRBV4-1 to TRBJ1-2, with D tentatively TRBD1 (5 bases). This CDR3 is built from 14 residues. Trimming removed 2 bases at V and 4 bases at J, with 11 bases between. Per germline, CDR1 MGHRA and CDR2 YSYEKL.

This clonotype appeared many times. The chain recombines TRBV12-3 or TRBV12-4 with TRBJ2-1, with a weak D call TRBD1 (5 bases). Trimming took 7 bases from V and 6 from J, leaving 22 bases between them. This CDR3 comprises 16 residues. CDR3 residues: CASTTLGQEKGNEQFF. As DNA, the CDR3 is TGTGCCAGCACCACCCTGGGGCAGGAAAAGGGCAATGAGCAGTTCTTC.

The rearrangement uses TRBV3-1 and TRBJ2-1; 10 bases are shared with TRBD1. With V trimmed by 4 bases and J by 6 bases, 6 bases remained unmatched. The CDR3 spans 15 residues. The germline V gene has CDR1 LGHDT and CDR2 YNNKEL (reference sequence). CDR3 sequence: CASSRRTGGANEQFF. CDR3 nucleotides: TGTGCCAGCAGCCGTCGGACAGGGGGGGCCAATGAGCAGTTCTTC.

This clonotype was detected many times. J is TRBJ2-1 and V is TRBV4-1; 8 bases map to TRBD2. With 4 bases clipped from V and 8 bases from J, the junction kept 1 base outside the gene matches. This CDR3 is 12 amino acids long. Germline lookup yields CDR1 MGHRA and CDR2 YSYEKL. The CDR3: CASSPTSDEQFF. The CDR3 bases are TGCGCCAGCAGCCCGACTAGCGATGAGCAGTTCTTC.

The sample holds many counts of this clonotype. The CDR3 DNA follows: TGTGCCAGCACCTTGGGGGCGTACACTGAAGCTTTCTTT. The encoded protein is CASTLGAYTEAFF. The J gene is TRBJ1-1, the V gene TRBV11-2; a possible D gene is TRBD1 (6 bases). CDR1 and CDR2 from the germline V gene are SGHAT and FQNNGV. CDR3 length: 13 residues. V shed 7 bases and J shed 3 bases, with 12 bases lying between them.

This clonotype has ten or more counts. V gene TRBV10-3 combines with J gene TRBJ2-1; 14 bases agree with TRBD2. The V segment lost 6 bases and the J segment 8 bases; nucleotides outside the gene matches: 15. This CDR3 is 18 amino acids long. Germline CDR1 reads ENHRY; CDR2 reads SYGVKD. The DNA for the CDR3 is TGTGCCATCAGCGCTCGAACCGGGACTAGCGGGAGAGTCGATGAGCAGTTCTTC. Protein sequence: CAISARTGTSGRVDEQFF.

Ten or more counts support this clonotype. This chain connects TRBV7-2 to TRBJ1-3; maybe TRBD1 (6 bases). CDR1 is SGHTA, CDR2 FQGNSA, per germline. The CDR3 contains 16 residues. With 1 base removed from V and 0 bases from J, the gap between germline ends came to 10 bases. The CDR3: CASSLVGQSSGNTIYF. CDR3 nucleotide sequence: TGTGCCAGCAGCTTAGTGGGACAAAGCTCTGGAAACACCATATATTTT.

This clonotype was found many times. The CDR3 DNA is TGCAGTGCTAGTGTTAGGGGTTTTGGCTACACCTTC. Translating it yields CSASVRGFGYTF. The chain employs TRBV20-1 and TRBJ1-2; the D gene is possibly TRBD1 (5 bases). Germline CDR1 is DFQATT and CDR2 is SNEGSKA (reference sequence). Trimming shortened V by 3 bases and J by 7 bases, and 12 bases separated the two germline ends. The CDR3 is made up of 12 amino acids.

This clonotype was detected many times. The CDR3 DNA is TGTGCCAGCAGCTTCTATAGCGGGGGGAGCACAGATACGCAGTATTTT. Residues: CASSFYSGGSTDTQYF. V is TRBV7-2 and J is TRBJ2-3; 10 positions match TRBD2. Germline-derived CDR1 and CDR2 are SGHTA and FQGNSA. After removal of 3 bases from V and 0 bases from J, the junction contained 3 bases not matched to a gene. The length of the CDR3 is 16 residues.

In its sample, this clonotype was seen many times. V usage is TRBV15 and J usage is TRBJ1-4, with TRBD1 as a possible D gene (5 bases). Trimming cost V 1 base and J 4 bases, with 7 bases left between them. CDR3 size: 14 residues. The germline V gene has CDR1 LNHNV and CDR2 YYDKDF (reference sequence). CDR3 in DNA: TGTGCCACCAGCAGAGTTCAGGGTAATGAAAAACTGTTTTTT. It encodes CATSRVQGNEKLFF.

This clonotype was recorded at least ten times. This chain links TRBV20-1 with TRBJ1-6; 7 bases fit TRBD1. Trimming removed 5 bases from V and 8 bases from J; junction bases left unmatched: 9. The germline V gene has CDR1 DFQATT and CDR2 SNEGSKA (reference sequence). The CDR3 sequence is 14 residues long. CDR3 coding DNA: TGCAGTGCTCCCTCGGGACAGATGGATTCACCCCTCCACTTT. It translates to CSAPSGQMDSPLHF.

CDR3 in DNA: TGTGCCAGCAGTGCTAGACCAAATCAGCCCCAGCATTTT. Translation gives CASSARPNQPQHF. The V and J genes are TRBV6-4 and TRBJ1-5; no reliable D call. The germline gives CDR1 MRHNA, CDR2 SNTAGT. The CDR3 is made up of 13 amino acids. The germline V and J ends were trimmed by 4 bases and 4 bases, with 8 bases remaining between them.

This clonotype was seen repeatedly, ten times or more. The genes are TRBV5-1 and TRBJ1-2; D uncertain. Deletions cut 1 base from V and 6 bases from J, with 10 bases between. The CDR3 sequence is 13 residues long. Germline loops: CDR1 SGHRS, CDR2 YFSETQ. The CDR3 nucleotides read TGCGCCAGCAGCTTGACTCGGGTTGATGGCTACACCTTC. It is translated as CASSLTRVDGYTF.

Many counts were recorded for this clonotype. The chain recombines TRBV10-3 with TRBJ1-2; the D gene is possibly TRBD1 (6 bases). Trimming stripped 6 bases from V and 0 bases from J, with 11 bases between. This CDR3 is 14 amino acids long. The germline V gene has CDR1 ENHRY and CDR2 SYGVKD. The CDR3 DNA follows: TGTGCCATCAGCATGGACAGAACTAACTATGGCTACACCTTC. This codes for CAISMDRTNYGYTF.

In this sample, this clonotype turned up many times. This sequence joins TRBV15 and TRBJ1-4; D may be TRBD1 (6 bases). The CDR3 length is 16 residues. The V gene lost 5 bases and the J gene lost 7 bases, with 20 bases spanning the gap. The germline CDR1 and CDR2 sequences are LNHNV and YYDKDF (reference sequence). The CDR3 nucleotides are TGTGCCACCAGCGAGGACCGAAACAGGGAATTTGAAAAACTGTTTTTT. It is translated as CATSEDRNREFEKLFF.

This clonotype was picked up many times. The V gene is TRBV6-2 or TRBV6-3, the J gene TRBJ2-3; D unresolved. The V gene's germline CDR1 is MNHEY and CDR2 SVGEGT. The CDR3 has 16 residues. The ends were cut back, 5 bases at V and 4 bases at J, with 19 bases in the middle. DNA of the CDR3: TGTGCCAGCAGTACTCGGGCCGAGGATCCTCCAGATACGCAGTATTTT. As protein: CASSTRAEDPPDTQYF.

In this sample, this clonotype turned up many times. The genes are TRBV4-2 and TRBJ1-1; 7 nucleotides match TRBD1. The CDR3 loop spans 16 amino acids. The junction had 8 bases not matched to a gene; V was cut back by 0 bases and J by 4 bases. The germline gives CDR1 LGHNA, CDR2 YNFKEQ. CDR3 loop: CASSQDKAGGGTEAFF. CDR3 bases: TGTGCCAGCAGCCAAGATAAGGCAGGGGGAGGCACTGAAGCTTTCTTT.

This clonotype was detected a few times. The chain uses TRBV9 and TRBJ2-6; possible D gene TRBD1, 6 bases. The CDR3 runs 15 residues. Germline-derived CDR1 and CDR2 are SGDLS and YYNGEE. Trimming stripped 3 bases from V and 1 base from J, with 8 bases between. The CDR3 region has the DNA TGTGCCAGCAGCGCCACAGGGTCTGGGGCCAACGTCCTGACTTTC. Its protein is CASSATGSGANVLTF.

At least ten counts were recorded for this clonotype. The chain uses TRBV20-1 and TRBJ1-2, with D hard to call. Looked up from germline, CDR1 is DFQATT and CDR2 is SNEGSKA (reference sequence). The CDR3 is made up of 12 amino acids. Trimming left V 6 bases short and J 4 bases short, with 12 bases between. CDR3 bases: TGCAGTGCCATCAGCGGGGTCTATGGCTACACCTTC. Protein sequence: CSAISGVYGYTF.

This clonotype was counted between two and nine times. The V and J genes are TRBV20-1 and TRBJ1-2; 8 bases match TRBD1. Germline CDR1 and CDR2: DFQATT and SNEGSKA (reference sequence). This CDR3 is built from 13 residues. V gave up 7 bases and J gave up 6 bases; unmatched junction bases: 10. The DNA of the CDR3 is TGCAGTGTCACGAGACAGGGGTATCATGGCTACACCTTC. It yields the protein CSVTRQGYHGYTF.

About this clonotype: Just one base apart from a much larger clone, this may be a read error. The rearrangement links TRBV11-1 to TRBJ1-1; 7 positions match TRBD1. The CDR3 is 16 residues long. Germline values: CDR1 SGHAT, CDR2 FQDESV (reference sequence). The CDR3 loop reads CSTKKQGWRMNTEAFF. CDR3 nucleotide sequence: TGTTCCACCAAGAAACAGGGGTGGAGAATGAACACTGAAGCTTTCTTT.

This clonotype appeared many times. The genes are TRBV18 and TRBJ2-7; TRBD2 is a possible D gene (5 bases). The CDR3 is 12 amino acids. Germline loops: CDR1 KGHSH, CDR2 LQKENI. V was pared by 3 bases and J by 7 bases, with 10 bases between. CDR3: CASSPQGGEQYF. CDR3 nucleotide sequence: TGTGCCAGCTCACCCCAAGGAGGTGAGCAGTACTTC. Drawing the rest from reference TRBV18 and TRBJ2-7, the complete variable domain is NAGVMQNPRHLVRRRGQEARLRCSPMKGHSHVYWYRQLPEEGLKFMVYLQKENIIDESGMPKERFSAEFPKEGPSILRIQQVVRGDSAAYFCASSPQGGEQYFGPGTRLTVT.